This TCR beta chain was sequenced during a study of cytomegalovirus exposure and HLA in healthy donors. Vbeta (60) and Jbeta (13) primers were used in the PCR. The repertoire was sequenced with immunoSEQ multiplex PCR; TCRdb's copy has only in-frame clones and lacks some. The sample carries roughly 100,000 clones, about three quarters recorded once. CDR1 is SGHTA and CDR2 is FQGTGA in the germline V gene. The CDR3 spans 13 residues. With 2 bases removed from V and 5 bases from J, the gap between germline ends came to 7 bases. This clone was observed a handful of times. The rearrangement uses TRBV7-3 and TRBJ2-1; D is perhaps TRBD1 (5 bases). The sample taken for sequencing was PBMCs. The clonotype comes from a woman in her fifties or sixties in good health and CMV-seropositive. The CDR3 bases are TGTGCCAGCAGCTTATTAGGGGACAATGAGCAGTTCTTC. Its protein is CASSLLGDNEQFF.